There are a few counts of the clone carrying this TCR beta chain. Its target is unknown. The sample carries other DNA sequences with the same CDR3. The source of the sample is a study of beta chain features in type 1 diabetes. Study-level information: Patients shared similar age, gender and cell yields with healthy donors.

Study-wide results and limits: In patients and controls equally, PCR might favor templates that are shorter.

The single heparinised draw taken from each donor contained about 110 mL of blood on average. CD45RO/CCR7/CD25/CD127/CD95/CD27 separated CD4+ naive, central memory, regulatory and stem cell-like memory cells by sorting. The isolated RNA, all of it, was reverse transcribed, so expressed TCRB transcripts were what got sequenced. The protocol was immunoSEQ multiplex PCR, while the TCRdb copy is restricted to in-frame clones and leaves out a portion. Here the sample spans around 450,000 clones, 9.5% to 12% being singletons. The CDR3 is 16 amino acids. V lost 0 bases, J lost 1 base, and 3 bases stayed unmatched. Per germline, CDR1 SGDLS and CDR2 YYNGEE.

The sequenced material came from naive CD4+ T cells from blood. The clonotype comes from a woman between 18 and 30 years old in good health. The chain has TRBV9 and TRBJ2-5, with 10 nucleotides matching TRBD2. CDR3 sequence reads: CASSVGSGGSQETQYF. CDR3 DNA: TGTGCCAGCAGCGTAGGTAGCGGGGGGTCCCAAGAGACCCAGTACTTC.